This T cell receptor beta chain was retrieved from a study of pediatric ulcerative colitis. Sequenced by immunoSEQ multiplex PCR; TCRdb stores in-frame clones only, minus some. The data contain some 25,000 clones, over 65% of them singletons. V was clipped by 10 bases and J by 0 bases, with 10 bases between them. Germline V gives CDR1 SGDLS, CDR2 YYNGEE. The CDR3 covers 13 residues. Points from the study as a whole: Acute severe colitis showed lower rectal diversity from clonal expansions. Ulcerative colitis patients shared more blood-rectal clones than controls.

A note on this clone: Its antigen is as yet unknown.

Rectal tissue came from one to two pinch biopsies taken at colonoscopy. The receptor was derived from a boy aged 5 to 17 with severe ulcerative colitis. The V and J genes are TRBV9 and TRBJ2-2; D ambiguous. Material: gut tissue. CDR3 residues: CASQLANTGELFF. CDR3 DNA: TGTGCCTCCCAGCTCGCGAACACCGGGGAGCTGTTTTTT.